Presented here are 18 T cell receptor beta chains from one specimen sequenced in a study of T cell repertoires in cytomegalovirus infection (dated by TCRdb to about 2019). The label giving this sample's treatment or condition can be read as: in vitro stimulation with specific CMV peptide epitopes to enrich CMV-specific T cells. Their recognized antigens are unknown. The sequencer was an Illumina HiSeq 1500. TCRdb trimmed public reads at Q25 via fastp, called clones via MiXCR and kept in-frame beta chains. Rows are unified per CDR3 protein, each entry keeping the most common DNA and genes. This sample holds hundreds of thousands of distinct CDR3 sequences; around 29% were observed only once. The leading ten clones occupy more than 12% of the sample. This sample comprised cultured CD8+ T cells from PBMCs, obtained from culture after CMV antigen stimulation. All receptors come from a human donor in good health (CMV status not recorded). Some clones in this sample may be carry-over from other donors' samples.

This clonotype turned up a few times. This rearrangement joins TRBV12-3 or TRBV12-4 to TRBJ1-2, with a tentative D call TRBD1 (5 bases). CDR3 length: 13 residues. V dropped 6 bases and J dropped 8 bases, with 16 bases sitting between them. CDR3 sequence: CASRDGTAGGYTF. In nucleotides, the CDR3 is TGTGCCAGCAGAGATGGGACTGCGGGGGGCTACACCTTC.

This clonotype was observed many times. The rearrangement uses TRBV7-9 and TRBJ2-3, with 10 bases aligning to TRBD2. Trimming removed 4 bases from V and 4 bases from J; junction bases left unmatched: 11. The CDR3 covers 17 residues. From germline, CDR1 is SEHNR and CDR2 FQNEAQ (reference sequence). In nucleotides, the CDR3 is TGTGCCAGCAGCTCCCCGGATAAGCGGGGGGGCCCAGATACGCAGTATTTT. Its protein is CASSSPDKRGGPDTQYF.

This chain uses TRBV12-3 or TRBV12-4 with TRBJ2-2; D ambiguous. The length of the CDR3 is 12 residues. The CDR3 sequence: CAITLISGELFF. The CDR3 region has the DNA TGTGCAATCACCCTCATTTCCGGGGAGCTGTTTTTT.

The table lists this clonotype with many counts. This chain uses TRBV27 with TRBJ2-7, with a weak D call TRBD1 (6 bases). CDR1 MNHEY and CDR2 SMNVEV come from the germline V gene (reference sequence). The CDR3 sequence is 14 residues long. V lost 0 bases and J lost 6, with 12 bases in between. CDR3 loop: CASSLSMVGAEQYV. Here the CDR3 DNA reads TGTGCCAGCAGTTTATCGATGGTGGGGGCCGAGCAGTACGTC.

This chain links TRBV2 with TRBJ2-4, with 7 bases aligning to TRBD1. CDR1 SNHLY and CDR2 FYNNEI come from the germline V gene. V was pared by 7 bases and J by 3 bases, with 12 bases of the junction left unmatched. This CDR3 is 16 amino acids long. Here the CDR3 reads CASMGDSTLIKNIQYF. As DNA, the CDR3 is TGTGCCAGCATGGGGGACAGTACCCTGATCAAAAACATTCAGTACTTC.

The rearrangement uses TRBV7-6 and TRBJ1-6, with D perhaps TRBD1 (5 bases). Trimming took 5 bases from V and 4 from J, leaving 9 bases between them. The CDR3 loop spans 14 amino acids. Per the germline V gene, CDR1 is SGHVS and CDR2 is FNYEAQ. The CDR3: CASSHRQYNSPLHF. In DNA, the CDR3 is TGTGCCAGCAGCCATAGACAGTATAATTCACCCCTCCACTTT. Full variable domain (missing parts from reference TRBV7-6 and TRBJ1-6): GAGVSQSPRYKVTKRGQDVALRCDPISGHVSLYWYRQALGQGPEFLTYFNYEAQQDKSGLPNDRFSAERPEGSISTLTIQRTEQRDSAMYRCASSHRQYNSPLHFGNGTRLTVT.

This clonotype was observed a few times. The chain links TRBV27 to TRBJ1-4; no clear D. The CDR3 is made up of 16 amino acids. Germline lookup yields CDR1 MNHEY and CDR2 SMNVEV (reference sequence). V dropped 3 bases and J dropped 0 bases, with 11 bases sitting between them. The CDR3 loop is CASSFRYRPTNEKLFF. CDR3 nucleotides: TGTGCCAGCAGTTTCCGTTACCGACCAACTAATGAAAAACTGTTTTTT. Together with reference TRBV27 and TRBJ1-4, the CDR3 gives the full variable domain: EAQVTQNPRYLITVTGKKLTVTCSQNMNHEYMSWYRQDPGLGLRQIYYSMNVEVTDKGDVPEGYKVSRKEKRNFPLILESPSPNQTSLYFCASSFRYRPTNEKLFFGSGTQLSVL.

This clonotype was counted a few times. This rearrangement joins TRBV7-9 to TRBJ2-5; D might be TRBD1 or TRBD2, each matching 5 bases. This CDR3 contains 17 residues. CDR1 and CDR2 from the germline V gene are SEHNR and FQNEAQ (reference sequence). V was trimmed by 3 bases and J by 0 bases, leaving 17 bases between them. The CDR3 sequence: CASSLEPGPTYQETQYF. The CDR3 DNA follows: TGTGCCAGCAGCTTGGAGCCGGGACCTACGTACCAAGAGACCCAGTACTTC.

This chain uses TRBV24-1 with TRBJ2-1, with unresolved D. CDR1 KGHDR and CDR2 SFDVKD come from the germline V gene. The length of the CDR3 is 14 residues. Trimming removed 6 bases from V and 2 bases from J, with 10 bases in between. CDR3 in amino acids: CATSRTSTYNEQFF. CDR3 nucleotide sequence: TGTGCCACCAGTCGGACGTCGACCTACAATGAGCAGTTCTTC.

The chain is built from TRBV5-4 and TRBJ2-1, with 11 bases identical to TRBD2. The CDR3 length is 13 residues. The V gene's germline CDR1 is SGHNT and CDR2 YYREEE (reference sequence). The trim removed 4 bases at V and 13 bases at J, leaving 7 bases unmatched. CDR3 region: CASSPGLAGGQFF. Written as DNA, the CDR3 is TGTGCCAGCAGCCCCGGACTAGCGGGTGGACAGTTCTTC.

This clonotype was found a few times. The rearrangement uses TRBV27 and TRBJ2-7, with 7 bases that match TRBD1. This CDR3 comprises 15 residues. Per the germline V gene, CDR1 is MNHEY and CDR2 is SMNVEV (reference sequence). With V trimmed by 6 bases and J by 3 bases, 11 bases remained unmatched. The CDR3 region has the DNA TGTGCCAGCAGCCCTAACTGGGACAGACACTACGAGCAGTACGTC. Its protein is CASSPNWDRHYEQYV.

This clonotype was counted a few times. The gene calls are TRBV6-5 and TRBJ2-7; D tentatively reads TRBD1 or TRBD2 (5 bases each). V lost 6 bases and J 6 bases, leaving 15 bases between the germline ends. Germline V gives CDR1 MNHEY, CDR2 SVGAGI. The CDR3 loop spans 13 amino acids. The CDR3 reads CASRGDPGAEQYV. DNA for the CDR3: TGTGCCAGCAGGGGGGACCCTGGGGCCGAGCAGTACGTC.

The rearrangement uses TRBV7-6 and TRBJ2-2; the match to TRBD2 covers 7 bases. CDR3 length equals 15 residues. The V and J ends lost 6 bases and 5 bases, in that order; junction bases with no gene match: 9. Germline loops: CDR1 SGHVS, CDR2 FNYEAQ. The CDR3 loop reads CASSPREAGTGELFF. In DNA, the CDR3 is TGTGCCAGCAGTCCCCGGGAGGCGGGGACCGGGGAGCTGTTTTTT.

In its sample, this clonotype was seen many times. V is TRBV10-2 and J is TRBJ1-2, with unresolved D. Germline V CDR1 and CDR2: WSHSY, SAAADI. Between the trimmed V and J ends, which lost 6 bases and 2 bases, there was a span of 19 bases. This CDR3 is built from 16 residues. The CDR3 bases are TGCGCCAGCAGCCAAGGCCCACGGCAGACAAACTATGGCTACACCTTC. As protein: CASSQGPRQTNYGYTF.

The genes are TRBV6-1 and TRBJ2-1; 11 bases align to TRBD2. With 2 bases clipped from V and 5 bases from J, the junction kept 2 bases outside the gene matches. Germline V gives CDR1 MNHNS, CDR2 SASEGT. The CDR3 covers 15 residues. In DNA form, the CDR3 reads TGTGCCAGCAGTGAAACTAGCGGGAGAAACAATGAGCAGTTCTTC. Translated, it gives CASSETSGRNNEQFF.

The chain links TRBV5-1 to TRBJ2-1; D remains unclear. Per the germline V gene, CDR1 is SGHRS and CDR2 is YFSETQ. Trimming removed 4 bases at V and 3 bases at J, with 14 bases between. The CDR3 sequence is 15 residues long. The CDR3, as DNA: TGCGCCAGCAGCCCGTCACAACCCTACTACAATGAGCAGTTCTTC. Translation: CASSPSQPYYNEQFF.

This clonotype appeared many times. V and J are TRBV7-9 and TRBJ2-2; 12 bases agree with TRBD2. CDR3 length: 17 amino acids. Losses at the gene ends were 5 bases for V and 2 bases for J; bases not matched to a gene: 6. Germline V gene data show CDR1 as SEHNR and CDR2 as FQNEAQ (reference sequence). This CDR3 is CASSGPGLAGNTGELFF. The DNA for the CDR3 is TGTGCCAGCAGCGGGCCGGGACTAGCGGGCAACACCGGGGAGCTGTTTTTT.

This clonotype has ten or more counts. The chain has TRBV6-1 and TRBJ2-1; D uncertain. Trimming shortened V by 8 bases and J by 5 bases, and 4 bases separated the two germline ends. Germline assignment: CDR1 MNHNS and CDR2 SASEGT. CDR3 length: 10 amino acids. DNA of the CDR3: TGTGCCAGCCAAAACAATGAGCAGTTCTTC. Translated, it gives CASQNNEQFF.